The 14 T cell receptor beta chains presented below share a single source sample, sequenced in a study of blood T cell repertoires in COVID-19. The assay was immunoSEQ multiplex PCR, and TCRdb's table has in-frame clones only and misses some. Among over 80,000 clones listed, approximately 80% were seen once. The source material was peripheral blood. The receptor source for this set is a woman aged 65 to 85 with acute or convalescent COVID-19.

V and J are TRBV3-1 (or the pseudogene TRBV3-2) and TRBJ2-7; 8 bases are a match to TRBD2. After removal of 4 bases from V and 2 bases from J, the junction contained 10 bases not matched to a gene. This CDR3 has 16 residues. Germline V gene data show CDR1 as LGHDT and CDR2 as YNNKEL (reference sequence). CDR3 loop: CASSPRASGYTYEQYF. The CDR3 coding sequence is TGTGCCAGCAGCCCCAGGGCTAGCGGGTACACCTACGAGCAGTACTTC.

The chain combines TRBV7-2 with TRBJ2-3; 7 nucleotides line up with TRBD2. The CDR3 length is 12 residues. V lost 5 bases and J lost 14; bases outside the gene matches: 10. Germline values: CDR1 SGHTA, CDR2 FQGNSA. The CDR3 here is CASSPGTTYLYF. In DNA form, the CDR3 reads TGTGCCAGCAGCCCAGGGACTACCTATCTGTATTTT.

The CDR3 loop reads CASSRRLSPGQDSDTQYF. The CDR3 region has the DNA TGTGCCAGCAGCCGAAGATTATCTCCGGGACAGGACTCGGATACGCAGTATTTT. The V gene is TRBV4-2, the J gene TRBJ2-3, with 8 bases aligning to TRBD1. From germline, CDR1 is LGHNA and CDR2 YNFKEQ. V lost 4 bases, J lost 6 bases, and 18 bases stayed unmatched. The CDR3 is 18 amino acids.

The genes are TRBV4-2 and TRBJ1-5; D gene ambiguous. CDR3 length: 15 residues. V lost 1 base and J 5 bases, leaving 12 bases between the germline ends. CDR1 is LGHNA and CDR2 is YNFKEQ in the germline V gene. CDR3 protein: CASSQARQAHQPQHF. Written as DNA, the CDR3 is TGTGCCAGCAGCCAAGCGAGGCAAGCCCATCAGCCCCAGCATTTT.

The chain has TRBV30 and TRBJ2-2, with a possible D match to TRBD1 (5 bases). Germline V CDR1 and CDR2: GTSNPN, SVGIG (reference sequence). The CDR3 extends over 15 amino acids. The V end was cut by 4 bases, the J end by 5 bases, with 17 bases between. In nucleotides, the CDR3 is TGTGCCTGGAATCCTGACAGATTGAATACCGGGGAGCTGTTTTTT. This gives the protein CAWNPDRLNTGELFF. The complete variable domain, with remaining parts taken from reference TRBV30 and TRBJ2-2, reads SQTIHQWPATLVQPVGSPLSLECTVEGTSNPNLYWYRQAAGRGLQLLFYSVGIGQISSEVPQNLSASRPQDRQFILSSKKLLLSDSGFYLCAWNPDRLNTGELFFGEGSRLTVL.

The chain is built from TRBV5-1 and TRBJ2-1; a possible D gene is TRBD1 (5 bases). CDR1 SGHRS and CDR2 YFSETQ come from the germline V gene. V was pared by 1 base and J by 9 bases, with 17 bases between. CDR3 length: 15 amino acids. The CDR3, as DNA: TGCGCCAGCAGCTTGTCGACAGTAAATTTTAGTGAGCAGTTCTTC. Translating it yields CASSLSTVNFSEQFF. The variable domain in full, completed from reference TRBV5-1 and TRBJ2-1, reads KAGVTQTPRYLIKTRGQQVTLSCSPISGHRSVSWYQQTPGQGLQFLFEYFSETQRNKGNFPGRFSGRQFSNSRSEMNVSTLELGDSALYLCASSLSTVNFSEQFFGPGTRLTVL.

This chain links TRBV30 with TRBJ1-4, with 7 bases fitting TRBD1. CDR1 and CDR2 (germline): GTSNPN, SVGIG (reference sequence). The V gene end was trimmed by 3 bases and the J gene end by 2 bases; junction bases not matched to a gene: 6. The CDR3 consists of 15 residues. CDR3 DNA: TGTGCCTGGAGCGCAACAGGGGCGACTAATGAAAAACTGTTTTTT. Its translation is CAWSATGATNEKLFF.

This rearrangement joins TRBV6-6 to TRBJ2-1; D is unresolved. Germline V CDR1 and CDR2: MNHNY, SVGAGI (reference sequence). V was cut by 7 bases and J by 3 bases, with 13 bases left in between. The CDR3 totals 14 residues. The CDR3 nucleotides are TGTGCCAGCACAGCCTGGAGAAACTACAATGAGCAGTTCTTC. It encodes CASTAWRNYNEQFF.

This clone showed up just once. The chain is built from TRBV10-2 and TRBJ1-4; D uncertain. This CDR3 contains 15 residues. CDR1 is WSHSY, CDR2 SAAADI, per germline. V lost 3 bases and J 4 bases, leaving 12 bases between the germline ends. CDR3: CASSDGGPGNEKLFF. CDR3 sequence (DNA): TGCGCCAGCAGTGACGGCGGGCCCGGTAATGAAAAACTGTTTTTT.

The rearrangement uses TRBV11-3 and TRBJ2-1; 7 bases agree with TRBD1. The CDR3 runs 15 residues. With V trimmed by 1 base and J by 6 bases, 6 bases remained unmatched. Germline assignment: CDR1 SGHNT and CDR2 YENEEA. As DNA, the CDR3 is TGTGCCAGCAGCTTAGGAAGGGGGCTGAGCAATGAGCAGTTCTTC. Its protein is CASSLGRGLSNEQFF.

This clone was counted between two and nine times. V is TRBV30 and J is TRBJ2-7; 7 bases fit TRBD2. V lost 2 bases to trimming and J lost 5 bases; unmatched junction nucleotides: 6. This CDR3 has 13 residues. The germline gives CDR1 GTSNPN, CDR2 SVGIG (reference sequence). The CDR3 bases are TGTGCCTGGAGTTCCCGGGACTATGACGAGCAGTACTTC. Its protein is CAWSSRDYDEQYF.

This chain links TRBV28 with TRBJ1-5, with D possibly matching TRBD1 (6 bases). This CDR3 contains 17 residues. Per the germline V gene, CDR1 is MDHEN and CDR2 is SYDVKM. The ends were cut back, 7 bases at V and 2 bases at J, with 21 bases in the middle. CDR3 DNA sequence: TGTGCCAGCACCCGGGGGCCTGGACTAGCAGGCAATCAGCCCCAGCATTTT. It specifies CASTRGPGLAGNQPQHF.

The chain carries TRBV7-8 and TRBJ1-2, with D unresolved. V shed 1 base and J shed 3 bases, with 6 bases lying between them. The CDR3 covers 13 residues. In germline, CDR1 is SGHVS, CDR2 FQNEAQ. CDR3 residues: CASSLVPDYGYTF. The DNA for the CDR3 is TGTGCCAGCAGCTTAGTTCCAGACTATGGCTACACCTTC.

The J gene is TRBJ1-1, the V gene TRBV3-1 (or the pseudogene TRBV3-2); the match to TRBD1 covers 10 bases. The CDR3 runs to 15 residues. The junction had 12 bases not matched to a gene; V was cut back by 8 bases and J by 6 bases. CDR1 is LGHDT, CDR2 YNNKEL, per germline (reference sequence). As DNA, the CDR3 is TGTGCCAGCCGTAGACAGGGGGCGGCGTTGGCTGAAGCTTTCTTT. Amino acids: CASRRQGAALAEAFF.